This record covers a single T cell receptor (beta chain). The data were taken from a study of blood T cell repertoires in COVID-19. Overall study: Acute-phase and convalescent COVID-19 samples originated in the United States, Italy and Spain. PBMCs, B-cell-depleted T cells, or T cells were the source of the cDNA or gDNA that made up the material.

In the study's own analysis: Reference gene primers were amplified, and this amplification served to estimate nucleated cell counts. Sequencing was performed with immunoSEQ multiplex PCR; in TCRdb, only in-frame clones are kept and a portion is missing. V, J and clone size are taken as reported in that table, and D and trimming were inferred from the DNA itself. The table lists roughly 200,000 clones, approximately 91% of them singletons. Losses at the gene ends were 3 bases for V and 7 bases for J; bases not matched to a gene: 4. Germline V gives CDR1 SGDLS, CDR2 YYNGEE. This CDR3 is built from 13 residues.

The rearrangement joins TRBV9 to TRBJ1-5; 7 bases agree with TRBD1. The source is a man younger than 35 with active or convalescent COVID-19. The sequenced sample consisted of peripheral blood. The CDR3 loop is CASSATGDQPQHF. The DNA of the CDR3 is TGTGCCAGCAGCGCCACAGGGGACCAGCCCCAGCATTTT.